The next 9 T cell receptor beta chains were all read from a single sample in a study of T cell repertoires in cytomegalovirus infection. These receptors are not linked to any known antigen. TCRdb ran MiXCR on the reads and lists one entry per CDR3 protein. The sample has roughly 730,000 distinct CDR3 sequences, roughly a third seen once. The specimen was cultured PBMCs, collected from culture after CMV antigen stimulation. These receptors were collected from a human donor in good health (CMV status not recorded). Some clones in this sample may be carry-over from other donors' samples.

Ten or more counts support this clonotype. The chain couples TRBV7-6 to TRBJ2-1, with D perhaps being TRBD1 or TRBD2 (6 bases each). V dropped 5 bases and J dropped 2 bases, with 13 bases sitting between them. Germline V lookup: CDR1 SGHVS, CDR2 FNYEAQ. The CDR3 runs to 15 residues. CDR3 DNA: TGTGCCAGCAGCAAAGGAGGGGGGACCTACAATGAGCAGTTCTTC. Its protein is CASSKGGGTYNEQFF.

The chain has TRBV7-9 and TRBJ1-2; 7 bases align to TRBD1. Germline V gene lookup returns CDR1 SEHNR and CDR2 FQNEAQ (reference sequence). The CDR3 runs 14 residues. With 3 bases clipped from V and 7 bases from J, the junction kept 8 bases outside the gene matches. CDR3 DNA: TGTGCCAGCAGCTTGGCCGGGACAGATCTTGGCTACACCTTC. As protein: CASSLAGTDLGYTF. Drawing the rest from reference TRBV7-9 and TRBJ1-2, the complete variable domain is DTGVSQNPRHKITKRGQNVTFRCDPISEHNRLYWYRQTLGQGPEFLTYFQNEAQLEKSRLLSDRFSAERPKGSFSTLEIQRTEQGDSAMYLCASSLAGTDLGYTFGSGTRLTVV.

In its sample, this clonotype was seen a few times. The CDR3 spells CASTPVGGPTNEQFF. CDR3 in DNA: TGTGCCAGCACCCCGGTCGGGGGGCCAACCAATGAGCAGTTCTTC. This rearrangement joins TRBV2 to TRBJ2-1; D is perhaps TRBD2 (7 bases). This CDR3 spans 15 amino acids. Trimming removed 7 bases from V and 6 bases from J, with 19 bases in between. Germline values: CDR1 SNHLY, CDR2 FYNNEI.

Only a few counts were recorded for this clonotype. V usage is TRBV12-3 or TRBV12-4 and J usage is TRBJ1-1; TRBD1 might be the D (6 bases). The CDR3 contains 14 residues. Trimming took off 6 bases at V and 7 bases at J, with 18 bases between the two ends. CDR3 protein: CASSYGPGAVEAFF. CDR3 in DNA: TGTGCCAGCAGCTACGGACCGGGGGCGGTTGAAGCTTTCTTT.

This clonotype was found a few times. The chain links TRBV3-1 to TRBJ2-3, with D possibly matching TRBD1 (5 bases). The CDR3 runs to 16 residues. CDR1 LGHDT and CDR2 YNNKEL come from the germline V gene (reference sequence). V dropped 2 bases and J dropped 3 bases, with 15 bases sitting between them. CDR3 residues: CASSQRQSLWTDTQYF. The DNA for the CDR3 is TGTGCCAGCAGCCAACGACAGTCCCTCTGGACAGATACGCAGTATTTT.

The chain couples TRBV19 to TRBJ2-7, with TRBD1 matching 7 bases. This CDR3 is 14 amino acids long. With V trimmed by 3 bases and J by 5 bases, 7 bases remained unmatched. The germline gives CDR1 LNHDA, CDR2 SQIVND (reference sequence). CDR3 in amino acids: CASSIKGAGDEQYF. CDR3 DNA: TGTGCCAGTAGTATTAAGGGGGCCGGCGACGAGCAGTACTTC.

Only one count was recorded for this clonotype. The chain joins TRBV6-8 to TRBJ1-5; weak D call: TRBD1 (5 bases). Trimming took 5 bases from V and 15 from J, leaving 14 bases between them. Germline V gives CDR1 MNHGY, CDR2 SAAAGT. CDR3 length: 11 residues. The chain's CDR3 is CASSRDHSVHF. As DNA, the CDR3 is TGTGCCAGCAGTAGGGACCATTCGGTGCATTTT.

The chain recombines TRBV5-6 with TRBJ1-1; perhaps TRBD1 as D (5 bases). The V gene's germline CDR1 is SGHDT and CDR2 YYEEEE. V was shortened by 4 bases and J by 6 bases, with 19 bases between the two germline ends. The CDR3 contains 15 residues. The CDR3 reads CASSPLRVRSSEAFF. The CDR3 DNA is TGTGCCAGCAGCCCCCTCAGGGTTCGGTCTTCTGAAGCTTTCTTT.

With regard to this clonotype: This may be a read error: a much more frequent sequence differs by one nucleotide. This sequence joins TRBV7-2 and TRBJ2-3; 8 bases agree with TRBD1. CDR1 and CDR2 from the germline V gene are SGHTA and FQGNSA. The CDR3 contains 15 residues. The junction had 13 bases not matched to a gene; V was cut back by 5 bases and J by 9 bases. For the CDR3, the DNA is TGTGCCAGCAGCCCAGGACAGGGTTGGTTAGAAACGCAGTATTTT. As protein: CASSPGQGWLETQYF.